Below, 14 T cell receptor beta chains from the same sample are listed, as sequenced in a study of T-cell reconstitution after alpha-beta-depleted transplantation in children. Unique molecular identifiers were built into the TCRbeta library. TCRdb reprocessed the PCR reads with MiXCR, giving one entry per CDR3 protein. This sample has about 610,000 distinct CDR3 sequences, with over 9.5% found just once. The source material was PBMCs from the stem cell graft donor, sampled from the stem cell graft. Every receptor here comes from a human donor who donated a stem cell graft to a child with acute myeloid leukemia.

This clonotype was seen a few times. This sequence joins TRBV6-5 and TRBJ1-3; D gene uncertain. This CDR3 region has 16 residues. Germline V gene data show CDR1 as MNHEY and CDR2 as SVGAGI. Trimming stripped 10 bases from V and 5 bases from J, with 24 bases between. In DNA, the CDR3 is TGTGCCAACCCTAAGCCATTCCGATTCCTTCGAAACACCATATATTTT. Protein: CANPKPFRFLRNTIYF.

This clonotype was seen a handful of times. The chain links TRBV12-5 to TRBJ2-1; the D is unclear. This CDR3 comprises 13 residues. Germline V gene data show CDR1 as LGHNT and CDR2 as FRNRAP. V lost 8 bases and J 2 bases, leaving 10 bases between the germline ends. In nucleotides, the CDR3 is TGTGCTAGTACTCAAACCCCCTACAATGAGCAGTTCTTC. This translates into CASTQTPYNEQFF.

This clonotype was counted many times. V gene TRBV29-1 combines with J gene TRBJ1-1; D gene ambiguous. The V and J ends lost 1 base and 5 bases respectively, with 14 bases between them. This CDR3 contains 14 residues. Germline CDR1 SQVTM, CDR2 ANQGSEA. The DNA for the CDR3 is TGCAGCGTTGAAGTCCCTAGTAGGACGACTGAAGCTTTCTTT. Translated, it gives CSVEVPSRTTEAFF. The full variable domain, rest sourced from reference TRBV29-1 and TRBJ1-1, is SAVISQKPSRDICQRGTSLTIQCQVDSQVTMMFWYRQQPGQSLTLIATANQGSEATYESGFVIDKFPISRPNLTFSTLTVSNMSPEDSSIYLCSVEVPSRTTEAFFGQGTRLTVV.

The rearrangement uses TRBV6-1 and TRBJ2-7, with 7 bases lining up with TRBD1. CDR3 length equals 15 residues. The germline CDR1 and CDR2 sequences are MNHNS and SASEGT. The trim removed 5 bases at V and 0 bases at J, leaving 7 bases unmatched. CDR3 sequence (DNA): TGTGCCAGCAGTCCCGGCTCAGGGGGCTCCTACGAGCAGTACTTC. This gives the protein CASSPGSGGSYEQYF.

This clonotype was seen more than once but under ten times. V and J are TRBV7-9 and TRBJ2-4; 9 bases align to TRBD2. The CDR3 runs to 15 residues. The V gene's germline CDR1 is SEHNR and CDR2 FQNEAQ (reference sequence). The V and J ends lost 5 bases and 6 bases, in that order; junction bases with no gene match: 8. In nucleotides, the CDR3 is TGTGCCAGCAGCACCCGACTAGCGGAGCTAAACATTCAGTACTTC. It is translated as CASSTRLAELNIQYF.

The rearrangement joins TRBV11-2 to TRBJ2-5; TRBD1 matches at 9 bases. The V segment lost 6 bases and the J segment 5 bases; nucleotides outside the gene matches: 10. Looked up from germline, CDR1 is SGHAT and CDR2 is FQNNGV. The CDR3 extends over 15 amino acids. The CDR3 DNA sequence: TGTGCCAGCAGATCTGGACAGGGGTCGTGGGAGACCCAGTACTTC. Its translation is CASRSGQGSWETQYF.

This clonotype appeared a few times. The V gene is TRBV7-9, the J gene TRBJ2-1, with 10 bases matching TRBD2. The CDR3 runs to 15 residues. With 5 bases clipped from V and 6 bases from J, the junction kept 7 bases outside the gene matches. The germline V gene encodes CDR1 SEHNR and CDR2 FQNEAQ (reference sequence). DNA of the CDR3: TGTGCCAGCAGCGCATCTAGCGGGAGCTTCAATGAGCAGTTCTTC. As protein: CASSASSGSFNEQFF.

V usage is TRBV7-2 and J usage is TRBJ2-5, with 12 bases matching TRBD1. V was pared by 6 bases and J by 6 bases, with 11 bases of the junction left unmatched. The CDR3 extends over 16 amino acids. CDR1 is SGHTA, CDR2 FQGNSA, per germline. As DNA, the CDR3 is TGTGCCAGCAGGGAAGCCGGGACAGGGGGCTTGAAGACCCAGTACTTC. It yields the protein CASREAGTGGLKTQYF. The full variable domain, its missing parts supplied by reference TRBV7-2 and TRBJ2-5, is GAGVSQSPSNKVTEKGKDVELRCDPISGHTALYWYRQSLGQGLEFLIYFQGNSAPDKSGLPSDRFSAERTGGSVSTLTIQRTQQEDSAVYLCASREAGTGGLKTQYFGPGTRLLVL.

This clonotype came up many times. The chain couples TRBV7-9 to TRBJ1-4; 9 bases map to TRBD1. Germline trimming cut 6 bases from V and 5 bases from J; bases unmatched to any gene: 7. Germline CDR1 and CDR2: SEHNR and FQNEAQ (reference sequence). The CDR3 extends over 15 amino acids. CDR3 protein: CASRQNRGPNEKLFF. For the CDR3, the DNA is TGTGCCAGCAGACAGAACAGGGGGCCGAATGAAAAACTGTTTTTT.

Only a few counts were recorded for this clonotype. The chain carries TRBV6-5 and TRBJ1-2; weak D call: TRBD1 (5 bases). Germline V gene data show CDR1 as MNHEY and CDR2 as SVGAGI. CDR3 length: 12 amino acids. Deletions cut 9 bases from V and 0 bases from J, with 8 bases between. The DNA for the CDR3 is TGTGCCAGTGGGACTTCTAACTATGGCTACACCTTC. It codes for CASGTSNYGYTF.

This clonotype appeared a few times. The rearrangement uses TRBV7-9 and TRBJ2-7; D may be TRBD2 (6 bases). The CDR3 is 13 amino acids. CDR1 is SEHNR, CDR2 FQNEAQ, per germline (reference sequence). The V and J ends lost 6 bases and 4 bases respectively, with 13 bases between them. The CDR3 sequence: CASSGGLQYEQYF. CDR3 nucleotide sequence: TGTGCCAGCAGTGGGGGACTTCAATACGAGCAGTACTTC.

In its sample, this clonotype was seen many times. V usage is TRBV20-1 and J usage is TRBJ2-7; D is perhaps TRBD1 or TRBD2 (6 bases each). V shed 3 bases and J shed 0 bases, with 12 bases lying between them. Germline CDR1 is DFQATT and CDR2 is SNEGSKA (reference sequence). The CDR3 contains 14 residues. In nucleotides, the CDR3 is TGCAGTGCTAGTTCCGGAGGGGGCTCCTACGAGCAGTACTTC. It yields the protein CSASSGGGSYEQYF.

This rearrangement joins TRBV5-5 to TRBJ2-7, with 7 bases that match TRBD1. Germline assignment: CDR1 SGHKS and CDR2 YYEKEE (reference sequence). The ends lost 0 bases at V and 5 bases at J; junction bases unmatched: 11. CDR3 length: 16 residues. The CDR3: CASSLEIVTGEDEQYF. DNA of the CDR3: TGTGCCAGCAGCTTGGAAATAGTAACAGGGGAAGACGAGCAGTACTTC.

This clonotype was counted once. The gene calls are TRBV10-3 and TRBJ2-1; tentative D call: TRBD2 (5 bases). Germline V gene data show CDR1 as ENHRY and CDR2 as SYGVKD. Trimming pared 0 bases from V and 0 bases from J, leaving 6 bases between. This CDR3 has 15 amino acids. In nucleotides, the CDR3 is TGTGCCATCAGTGAGTCCCGGGACTCCTACAATGAGCAGTTCTTC. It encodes CAISESRDSYNEQFF.